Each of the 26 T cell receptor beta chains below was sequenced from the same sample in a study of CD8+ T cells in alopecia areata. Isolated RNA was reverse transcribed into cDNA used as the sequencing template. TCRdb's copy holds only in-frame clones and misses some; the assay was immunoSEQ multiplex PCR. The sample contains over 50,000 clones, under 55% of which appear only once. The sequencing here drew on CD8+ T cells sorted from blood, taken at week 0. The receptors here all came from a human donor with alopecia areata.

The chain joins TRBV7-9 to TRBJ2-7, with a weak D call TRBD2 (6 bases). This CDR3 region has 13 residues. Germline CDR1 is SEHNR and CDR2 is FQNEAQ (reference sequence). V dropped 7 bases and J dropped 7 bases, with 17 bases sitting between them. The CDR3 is CASTSGGPLEQYF. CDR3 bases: TGTGCCAGCACCTCCGGGGGTCCTCTAGAGCAGTACTTC.

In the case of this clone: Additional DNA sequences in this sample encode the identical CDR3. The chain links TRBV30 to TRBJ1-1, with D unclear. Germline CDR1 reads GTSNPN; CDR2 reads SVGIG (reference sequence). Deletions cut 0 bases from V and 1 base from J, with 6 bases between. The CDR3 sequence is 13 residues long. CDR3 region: CAWSVGRNTEAFF. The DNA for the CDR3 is TGTGCCTGGAGTGTGGGTAGGAACACTGAAGCTTTCTTT.

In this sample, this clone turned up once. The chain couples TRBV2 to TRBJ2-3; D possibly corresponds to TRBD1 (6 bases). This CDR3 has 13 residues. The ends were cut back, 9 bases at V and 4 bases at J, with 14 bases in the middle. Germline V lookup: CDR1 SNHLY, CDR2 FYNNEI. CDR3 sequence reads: CARDDRQADTQYF. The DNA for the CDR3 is TGTGCCAGAGACGACAGACAGGCAGATACGCAGTATTTT.

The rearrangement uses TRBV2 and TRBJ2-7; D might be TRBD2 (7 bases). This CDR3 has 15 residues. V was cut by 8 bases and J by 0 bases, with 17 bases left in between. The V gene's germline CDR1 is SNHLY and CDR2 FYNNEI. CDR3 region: CASSERGGPSYEQYF. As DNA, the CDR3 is TGTGCCAGCTCCGAAAGGGGGGGGCCCTCCTACGAGCAGTACTTC.

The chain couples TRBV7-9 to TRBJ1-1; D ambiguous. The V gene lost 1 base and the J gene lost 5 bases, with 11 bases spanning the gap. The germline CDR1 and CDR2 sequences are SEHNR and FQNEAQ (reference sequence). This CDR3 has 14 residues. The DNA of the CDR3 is TGTGCCAGCAGCTTAGGGGCCAAGTTGACTGAAGCTTTCTTT. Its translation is CASSLGAKLTEAFF.

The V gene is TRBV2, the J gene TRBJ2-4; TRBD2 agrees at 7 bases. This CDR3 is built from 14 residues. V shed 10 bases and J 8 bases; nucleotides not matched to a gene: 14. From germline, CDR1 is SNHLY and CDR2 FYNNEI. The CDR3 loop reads CATAGVGGRHIQYF. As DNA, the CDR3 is TGTGCCACCGCGGGGGTCGGAGGGAGACACATTCAGTACTTC.

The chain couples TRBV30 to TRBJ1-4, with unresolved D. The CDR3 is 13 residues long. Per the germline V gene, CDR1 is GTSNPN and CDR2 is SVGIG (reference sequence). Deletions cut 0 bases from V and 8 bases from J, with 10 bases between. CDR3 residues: CAWSVDLSEKLFF. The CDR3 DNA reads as TGTGCCTGGAGTGTGGACCTCTCCGAAAAACTGTTTTTT.

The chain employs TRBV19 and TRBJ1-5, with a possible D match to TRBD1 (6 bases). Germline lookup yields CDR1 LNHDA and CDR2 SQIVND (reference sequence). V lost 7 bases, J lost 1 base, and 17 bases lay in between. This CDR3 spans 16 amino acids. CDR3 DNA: TGTGCCAGTACAGGGGTCGCGGGGGGCAGCAATCAGCCCCAGCATTTT. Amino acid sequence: CASTGVAGGSNQPQHF.

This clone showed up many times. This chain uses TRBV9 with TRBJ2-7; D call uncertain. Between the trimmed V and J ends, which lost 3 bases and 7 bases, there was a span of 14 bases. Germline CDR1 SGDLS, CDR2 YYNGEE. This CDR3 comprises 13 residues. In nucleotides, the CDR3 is TGTGCCAGCAGCGCCCCCCGGGCAGTTGAGCAGTACTTC. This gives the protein CASSAPRAVEQYF.

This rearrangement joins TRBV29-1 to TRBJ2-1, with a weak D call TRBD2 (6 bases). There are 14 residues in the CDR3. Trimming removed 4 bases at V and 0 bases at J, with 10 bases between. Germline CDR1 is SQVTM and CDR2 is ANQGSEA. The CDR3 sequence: CSVVPGVSYNEQFF. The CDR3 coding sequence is TGCAGCGTTGTCCCGGGGGTCTCCTACAATGAGCAGTTCTTC.

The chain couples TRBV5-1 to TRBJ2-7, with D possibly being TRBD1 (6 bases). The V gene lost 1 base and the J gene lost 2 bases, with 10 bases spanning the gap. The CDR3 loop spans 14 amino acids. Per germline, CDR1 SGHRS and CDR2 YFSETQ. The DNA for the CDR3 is TGCGCCAGCAGCTTGATCGACAGGACCTACGAGCAGTACTTC. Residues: CASSLIDRTYEQYF.

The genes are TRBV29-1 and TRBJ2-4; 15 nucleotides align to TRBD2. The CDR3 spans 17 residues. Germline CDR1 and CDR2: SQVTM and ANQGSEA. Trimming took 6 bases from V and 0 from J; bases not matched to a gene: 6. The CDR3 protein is CSVGLAGGPLAKNIQYF. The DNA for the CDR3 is TGCAGCGTCGGACTAGCGGGAGGGCCCTTAGCCAAAAACATTCAGTACTTC.

CDR3 in amino acids: CASSQEPSGAYEQYF. In nucleotides, the CDR3 is TGTGCCAGCAGCCAAGAACCAAGCGGGGCCTACGAGCAGTACTTC. The chain couples TRBV4-2 to TRBJ2-7, with 7 bases fitting TRBD2. The CDR3 runs to 15 residues. J was trimmed by 2 bases and V by 0 bases; bases with no gene match: 4. Germline CDR1 LGHNA, CDR2 YNFKEQ.

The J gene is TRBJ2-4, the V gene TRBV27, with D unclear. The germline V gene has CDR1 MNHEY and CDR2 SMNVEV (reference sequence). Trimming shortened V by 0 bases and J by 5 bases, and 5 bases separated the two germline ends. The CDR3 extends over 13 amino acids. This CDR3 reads CASSLSLQNIQYF. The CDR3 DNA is TGTGCCAGCAGTTTATCCCTCCAAAACATTCAGTACTTC.

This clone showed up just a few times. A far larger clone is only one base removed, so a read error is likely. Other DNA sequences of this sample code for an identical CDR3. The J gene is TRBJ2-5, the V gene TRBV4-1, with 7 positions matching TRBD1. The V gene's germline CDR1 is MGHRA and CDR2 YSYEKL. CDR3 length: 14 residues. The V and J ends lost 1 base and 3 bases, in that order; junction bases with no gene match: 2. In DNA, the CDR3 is TGCGCCAGCAGCCAAGGGGACAGTGAAGAGACCCAGTACTTC. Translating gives CASSQGDSEETQYF.

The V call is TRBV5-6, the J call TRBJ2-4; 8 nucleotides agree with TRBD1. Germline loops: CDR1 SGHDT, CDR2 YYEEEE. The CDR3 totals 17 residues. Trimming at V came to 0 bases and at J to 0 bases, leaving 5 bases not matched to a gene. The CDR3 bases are TGTGCCAGCAGCTTGGGCGGACAGGGACTAGCCAAAAACATTCAGTACTTC. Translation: CASSLGGQGLAKNIQYF.

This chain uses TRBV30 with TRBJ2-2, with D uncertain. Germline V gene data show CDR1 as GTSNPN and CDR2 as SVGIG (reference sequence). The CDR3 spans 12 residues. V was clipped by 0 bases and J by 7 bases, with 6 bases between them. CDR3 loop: CAWSVPGGELFF. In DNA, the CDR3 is TGTGCCTGGAGTGTACCCGGCGGGGAGCTGTTTTTT.

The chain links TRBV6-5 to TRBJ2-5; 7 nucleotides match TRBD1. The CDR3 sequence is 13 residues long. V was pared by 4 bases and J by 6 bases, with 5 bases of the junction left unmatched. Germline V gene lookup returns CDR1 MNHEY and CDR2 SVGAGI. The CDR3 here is CASSLTGTQTQYF. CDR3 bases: TGTGCCAGCAGTTTGACAGGGACGCAGACCCAGTACTTC.

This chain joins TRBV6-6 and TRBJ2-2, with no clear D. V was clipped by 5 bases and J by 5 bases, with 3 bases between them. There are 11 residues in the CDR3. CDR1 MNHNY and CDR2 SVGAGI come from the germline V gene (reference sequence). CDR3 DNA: TGTGCCAGCAGTCCGACCGGGGAGCTGTTTTTT. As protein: CASSPTGELFF.

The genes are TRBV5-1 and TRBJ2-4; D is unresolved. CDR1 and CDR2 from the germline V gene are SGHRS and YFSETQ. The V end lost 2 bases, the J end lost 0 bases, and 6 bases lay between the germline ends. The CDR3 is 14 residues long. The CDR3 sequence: CASSLFLAKNIQYF. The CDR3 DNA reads TGCGCCAGCAGCTTATTCTTAGCCAAAAACATTCAGTACTTC.

DNA for the CDR3: TGCGCCAGCAGCCAAGATTGGCATCCCTCATGGGGCAATCAGCCCCAGCATTTT. Translation: CASSQDWHPSWGNQPQHF. This chain uses TRBV4-3 with TRBJ1-5; D gene unclear. V dropped 0 bases and J dropped 2 bases, with 17 bases sitting between them. Germline CDR1 is LGHNA and CDR2 is YSLEER. CDR3 size: 18 residues.

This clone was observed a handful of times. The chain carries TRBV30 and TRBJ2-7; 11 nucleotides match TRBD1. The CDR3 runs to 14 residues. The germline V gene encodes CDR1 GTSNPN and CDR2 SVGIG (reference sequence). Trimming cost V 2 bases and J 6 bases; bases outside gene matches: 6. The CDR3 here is CAWSRGQGATEQYF. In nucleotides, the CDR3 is TGTGCCTGGAGTCGCGGACAGGGGGCAACCGAGCAGTACTTC.

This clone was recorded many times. The CDR3 region has the DNA TGTGCCAGCAGCTTAGAAGGACTAGCGGTCGAGCAGTACTTC. Translating gives CASSLEGLAVEQYF. V usage is TRBV13 and J usage is TRBJ2-7; 10 positions agree with TRBD2. Germline CDR1 and CDR2: PRHDT and FYEKMQ (reference sequence). The J segment lost 6 bases and the V segment lost 1 base, leaving 3 bases of the junction unmatched. The CDR3 totals 14 residues.

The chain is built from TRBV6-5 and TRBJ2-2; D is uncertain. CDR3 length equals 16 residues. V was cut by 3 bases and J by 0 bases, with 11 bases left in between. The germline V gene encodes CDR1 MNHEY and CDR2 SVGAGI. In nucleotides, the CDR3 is TGTGCCAGCAGTTATGGGCCAGAGACGAACACCGGGGAGCTGTTTTTT. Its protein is CASSYGPETNTGELFF.

The DNA for the CDR3 is TGCAGCGTTGAATCGGGGGGTTTCTTCGGCTACACCTTC. It codes for CSVESGGFFGYTF. The chain links TRBV29-1 to TRBJ1-2; weak D call: TRBD1 (5 bases). This CDR3 contains 13 residues. The ends were cut back, 2 bases at V and 8 bases at J, with 15 bases in the middle. Germline V gives CDR1 SQVTM, CDR2 ANQGSEA. The variable domain in full, completed from reference TRBV29-1 and TRBJ1-2, reads SAVISQKPSRDICQRGTSLTIQCQVDSQVTMMFWYRQQPGQSLTLIATANQGSEATYESGFVIDKFPISRPNLTFSTLTVSNMSPEDSSIYLCSVESGGFFGYTFGSGTRLTVV.

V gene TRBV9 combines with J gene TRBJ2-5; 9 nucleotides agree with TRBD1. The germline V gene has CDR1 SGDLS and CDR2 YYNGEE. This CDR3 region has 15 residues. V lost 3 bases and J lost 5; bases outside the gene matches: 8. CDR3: CASSDGQGIGETQYF. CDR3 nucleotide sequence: TGTGCCAGCAGCGACGGACAGGGGATAGGTGAGACCCAGTACTTC. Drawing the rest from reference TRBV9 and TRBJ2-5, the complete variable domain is DSGVTQTPKHLITATGQRVTLRCSPRSGDLSVYWYQQSLDQGLQFLIQYYNGEERAKGNILERFSAQQFPDLHSELNLSSLELGDSALYFCASSDGQGIGETQYFGPGTRLLVL.